This T cell receptor (beta chain) is from a study of post-analysis software for immune sequencing data. Whole-study context: Progressive-relapsing, secondary progressive and relapsing-remitting multiple sclerosis were among the disease courses included. General study results and limits: Included in a set of about 5 TRBV segments more frequent in patients than controls were TRBV5-6, TRBV5-1 and TRBV20-1. Under F measure analysis, samples from one preparation batch co-clustered strongly. For normalized Chao1 diversity, multiple sclerosis patients scored significantly lower than controls did.

With regard to this clonotype: Its antigen remains unknown.

Unique molecular identifiers had been added to the TCR beta cDNA libraries. Between about 1 and 11 million T cells gave rise to a few hundred thousand cDNA molecules. Each CDR3 protein is one row after TCRdb ran MiXCR on the PCR reads. The sample consists of 380,000 or so distinct CDR3 sequences, roughly 30% of them appearing once. V shed 2 bases and J shed 3 bases, with 16 bases lying between them. This CDR3 spans 16 amino acids. Germline assignment: CDR1 LGHNT and CDR2 FRNRAP. This clonotype was sampled from a girl aged 5 to 17 with multiple sclerosis. Sequenced material: blood. V is TRBV12-5 and J is TRBJ1-2, with D perhaps matching TRBD1 (5 bases). The CDR3, as DNA: TGTGCTAGTGGTTTGTCCCCGGGACCTGGCTACTATGGCTACACCTTC. Its translation: CASGLSPGPGYYGYTF.